Reported below is one T cell receptor beta chain. The specificity of this receptor is unknown. No base quality information exists; no much larger clone differs at one position. The donors were healthy, HIV-negative adults with no recently reported acute infections or vaccinations. All donors were Caucasian adults living in Nashville, Tennessee, USA. CD4+ T cells were enriched by magnetic negative selection; naive cells were then positively selected on CD45RA, and the negative fraction formed the memory subset. Blood was obtained by leukapheresis, after which PBMCs were separated by Ficoll-Histopaque density gradient centrifugation and cryopreserved in liquid nitrogen vapor phase. Purity and quantity of every magnetically sorted T cell population were checked by analytical flow cytometry. From each sorted fraction, genomic DNA was isolated and quantified by UV absorbance on a Nanodrop 2000c. Using the deep immunoSEQ assay, TCR CDR3 regions were amplified from genomic DNA by multiplex PCR. Genomic DNA extracted from each cell subset was distributed evenly over all wells of several immunoSEQ 96-well plates, and each plate served as one replicate. Each replicate PCR for sorted subsets received roughly 200 ng genomic DNA, equal to about 30,000 T cell genomes. Purified libraries were measured with a Qubit 3.0 fluorometer, size-checked on a Bioanalyzer 2100, and measured again with the KAPA Library Quantification kit. Every immunoSEQ 96-well plate was sequenced on a dedicated single-read 150-cycle Illumina NextSeq 550 flow cell. From the authors' description of their analysis: The immunoSEQ output contained only junctional sequences without quality scores, so filtering could not match that applied to full-length reads. Sequences were annotated with PyIR, a Python wrapper for IgBLAST v1.9, using IMGT germline references to assign V/J genes and CDR3. Reads were removed for weak V/J assignments (E-value above 1e-6), missing CDR3, stop codons, out-of-frame junctions, or ambiguous translated residues. V3J clonotypes were defined by identical inferred V gene, J gene, and CDR3 amino acid sequence. Percentage overlap between repertoires was calculated by dividing the number of shared unique clonotypes by the size of the smaller repertoire. Richness of each repertoire was evaluated using RTK rarefaction, the Chao1 estimator, and Recon v2.1 estimates of unobserved clonotypes. Generation probabilities were computed with OLGA for all TCRbeta clonotypes obtained by the gDNA method from four donors. In TCRdb, the immuneACCESS table is reduced to in-frame sequences with V and J assigned. These tables do not hold every clone; where another copy was compared, an unresolved V gene accounts for under half, and the others remain unexplained. V and J calls and clone size are those listed in that table; D and trimming were worked out from the DNA. A total of 2 million to 2.5 million clones appear in this sample, 90% to 96% of them only once. 0.13% of the sample rests with the top ten.

The sample originates from a study of shared clonotypes between healthy human individuals (dated by TCRdb to 2020 to 2022). For the study in its entirety: The cohort included a few men and a couple of women between 18 and 49 years of age. For each donor, CD4 naive and CD4 memory were each run on three plates, CD8 naive on two plates, and CD8 memory on one plate. To estimate repertoire size and how much clonotypes are shared between individuals, the study performed deep sequencing of blood TCR repertoires from a handful of healthy adults. To increase sequencing depth and limit assay-specific biases, TCR repertoire library preparation and sequencing were carried out by different laboratories using diverse techniques. Leukapheresis yielded between about 0.94 and 9.5 billion PBMCs per donor. Points the paper makes about the study in general: When several donors were compared, the shared fraction of clonotypes was about 5.4% for naive CD4, less than 4% for naive CD8, roughly 2.5% for memory CD4, and 0.35% to 0.5% for memory CD8. Only blood was sampled, and tissue TCR repertoires likely differ from those in blood. The genetic and exposure-history diversity represented was limited by the small number of donors. Compared with non-shared clonotypes, the clonotypes found in all four sorted-subset donors had higher generation probabilities. Naive subsets generally had larger estimated clonotype richness than memory subsets did. Rarefaction of sorted-subset datasets indicated incomplete sequencing despite the large sequencing depth. Pairwise subsampling indicated that sequencing depth was expected to affect the degree of clonotype sharing among donors.

CDR1 and CDR2 are drawn from the germline V gene: SGHTS, YDEGEE. Ends trimmed: V by 4 bases, J by 4 bases; bases unmatched to a gene: 9. The CDR3 sequence holds 15 residues, the cysteine and phenylalanine included. Only CDR3 DNA is held: 45 bases, read in frame from base 1. This receptor was taken from a man between 18 and 29 years old in good health. Source material: naive CD4+ T cells sorted from blood. The cell subset or site label corresponds to: CD45RA+ positively selected. Here the chain combines TRBV5-8 and TRBJ1-1; a stretch of 8 junction bases matches TRBD1. The CDR3 here reads CASSVGQGHRTEAFF. The DNA is as follows: TGTGCCAGCAGCGTAGGACAGGGTCATCGCACTGAAGCTTTCTTT.